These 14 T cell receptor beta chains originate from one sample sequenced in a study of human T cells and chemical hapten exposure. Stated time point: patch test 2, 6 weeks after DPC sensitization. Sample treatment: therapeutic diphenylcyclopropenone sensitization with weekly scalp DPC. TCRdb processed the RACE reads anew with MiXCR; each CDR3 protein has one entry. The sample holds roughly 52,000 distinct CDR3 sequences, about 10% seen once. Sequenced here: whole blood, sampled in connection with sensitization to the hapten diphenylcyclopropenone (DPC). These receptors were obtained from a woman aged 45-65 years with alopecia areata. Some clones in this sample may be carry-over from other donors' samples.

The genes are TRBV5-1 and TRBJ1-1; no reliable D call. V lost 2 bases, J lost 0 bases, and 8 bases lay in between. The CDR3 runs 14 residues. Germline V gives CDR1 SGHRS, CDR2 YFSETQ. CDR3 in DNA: TGCGCCAGCAGCTTCAATGATATGAACACTGAAGCTTTCTTT. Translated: CASSFNDMNTEAFF.

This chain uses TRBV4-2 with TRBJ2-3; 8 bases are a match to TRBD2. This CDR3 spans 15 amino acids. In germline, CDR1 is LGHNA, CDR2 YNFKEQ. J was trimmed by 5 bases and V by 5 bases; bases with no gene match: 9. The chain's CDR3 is CASSLGAGVKDTQYF. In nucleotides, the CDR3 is TGTGCCAGCAGCTTGGGAGCGGGGGTAAAAGATACGCAGTATTTT.

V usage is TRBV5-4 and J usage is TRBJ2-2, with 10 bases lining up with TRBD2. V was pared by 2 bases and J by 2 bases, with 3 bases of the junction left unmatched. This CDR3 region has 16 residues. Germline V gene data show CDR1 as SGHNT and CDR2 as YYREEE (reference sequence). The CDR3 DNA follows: TGTGCCAGCAGCTTCGGGACTAGCGTAAACACCGGGGAGCTGTTTTTT. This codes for CASSFGTSVNTGELFF.

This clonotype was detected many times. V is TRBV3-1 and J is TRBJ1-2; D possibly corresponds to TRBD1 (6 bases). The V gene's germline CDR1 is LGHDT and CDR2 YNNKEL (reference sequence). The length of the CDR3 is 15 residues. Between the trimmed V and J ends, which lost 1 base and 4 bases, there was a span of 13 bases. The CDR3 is CASSQVGQHLYGYTF. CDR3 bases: TGTGCCAGCAGCCAAGTTGGACAGCACCTCTATGGCTACACCTTC.

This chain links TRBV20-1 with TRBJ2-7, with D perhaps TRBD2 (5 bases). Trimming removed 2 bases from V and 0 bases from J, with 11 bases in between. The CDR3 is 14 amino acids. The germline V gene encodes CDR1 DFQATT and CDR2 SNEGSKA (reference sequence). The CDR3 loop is CSARSAGNSYEQYF. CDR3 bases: TGCAGTGCTAGATCTGCCGGGAACTCCTACGAGCAGTACTTC.

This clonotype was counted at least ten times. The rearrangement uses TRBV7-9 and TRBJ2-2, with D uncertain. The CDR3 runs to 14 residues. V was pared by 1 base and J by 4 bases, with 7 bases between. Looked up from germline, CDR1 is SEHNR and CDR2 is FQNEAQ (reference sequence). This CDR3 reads CASSLEGSTGELFF. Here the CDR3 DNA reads TGTGCCAGCAGCTTAGAGGGCAGCACCGGGGAGCTGTTTTTT.

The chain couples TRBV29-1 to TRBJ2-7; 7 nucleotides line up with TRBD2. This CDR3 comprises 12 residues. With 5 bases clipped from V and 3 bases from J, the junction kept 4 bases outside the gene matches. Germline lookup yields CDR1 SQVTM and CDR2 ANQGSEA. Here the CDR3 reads CSVTPSGYEQYF. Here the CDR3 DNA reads TGCAGCGTTACGCCTAGCGGCTACGAGCAGTACTTC.

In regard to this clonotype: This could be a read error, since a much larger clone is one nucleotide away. CDR3 DNA: TGCAGTGCTAGAGATTGGACCCAGGGCGAGAGGCAGCCCCAGCATTTT. It translates to CSARDWTQGERQPQHF. J is TRBJ1-5 and V is TRBV20-1; D is possibly TRBD1 (5 bases). The CDR3 is made up of 16 amino acids. Trimming removed 0 bases from V and 7 bases from J, with 19 bases in between. From germline, CDR1 is DFQATT and CDR2 SNEGSKA (reference sequence).

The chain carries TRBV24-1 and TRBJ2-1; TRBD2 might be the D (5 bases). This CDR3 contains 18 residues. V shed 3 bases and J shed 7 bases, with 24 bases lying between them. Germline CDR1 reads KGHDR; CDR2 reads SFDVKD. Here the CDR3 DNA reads TGTGCCACCAGTGATCCCCCCTCCGGGCGGGCGCCCGTTAATGAGCAGTTCTTC. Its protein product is CATSDPPSGRAPVNEQFF.

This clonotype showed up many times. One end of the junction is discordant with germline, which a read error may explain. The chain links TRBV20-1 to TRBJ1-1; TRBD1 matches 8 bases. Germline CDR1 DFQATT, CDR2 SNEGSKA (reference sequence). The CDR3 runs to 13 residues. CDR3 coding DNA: TGCAGTGCTGGACAAGACAGGGGAACTGAAGCCTTCTTT. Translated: CSAGQDRGTEAFF.

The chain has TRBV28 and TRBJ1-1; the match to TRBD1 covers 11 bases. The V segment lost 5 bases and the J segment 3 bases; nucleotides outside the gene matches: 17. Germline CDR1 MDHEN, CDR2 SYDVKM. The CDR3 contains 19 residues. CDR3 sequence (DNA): TGTGCCAGCAGTCCCGCTGGAGGGACAGGGGGATTATGGTACACTGAAGCTTTCTTT. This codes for CASSPAGGTGGLWYTEAFF.

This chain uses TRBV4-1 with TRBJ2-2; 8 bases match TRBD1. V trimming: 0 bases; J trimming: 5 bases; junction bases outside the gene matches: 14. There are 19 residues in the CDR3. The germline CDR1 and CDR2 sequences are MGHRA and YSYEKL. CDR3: CASSQDWRSRGRRTGELFF. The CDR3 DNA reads TGCGCCAGCAGCCAAGATTGGAGATCCAGGGGGCGCAGGACCGGGGAGCTGTTTTTT.

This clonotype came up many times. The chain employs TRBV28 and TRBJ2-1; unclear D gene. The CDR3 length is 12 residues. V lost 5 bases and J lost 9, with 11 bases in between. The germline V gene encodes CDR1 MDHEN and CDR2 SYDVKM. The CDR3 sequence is CASSTNFGEQFF. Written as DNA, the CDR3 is TGTGCCAGCAGTACTAACTTCGGTGAGCAGTTCTTC.

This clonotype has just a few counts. Here the CDR3 DNA reads TGTGCCAGCAACAACAACGGTTCACCCCTCCACTTT. Its protein is CASNNNGSPLHF. The rearrangement joins TRBV28 to TRBJ1-6; unclear D gene. Germline CDR1 is MDHEN and CDR2 is SYDVKM. The ends were cut back, 7 bases at V and 9 bases at J, with 10 bases in the middle. This CDR3 comprises 12 residues.